This T cell receptor beta chain is drawn from a study of T cell changes during pregnancy in multiple sclerosis. The CDR3 length is 14 residues. V lost 6 bases to trimming and J lost 3 bases; unmatched junction nucleotides: 3. Germline V gives CDR1 LNHDA, CDR2 SQIVND (reference sequence). TCRdb's copy holds only in-frame clones and misses some; the assay was immunoSEQ multiplex PCR. The repertoire includes approximately 57,000 clones, about 91% of them detected once, and 3% to 4% sits in the top ten. Material: peripheral blood, obtained after pregnancy. This TCR was sampled from a female donor in good health, enrolled as a control in a pregnancy study. The chain recombines TRBV19 with TRBJ2-2; 8 bases match TRBD1. CDR3 residues: CASRRTGYTGELFF. The DNA for the CDR3 is TGTGCCAGTAGACGGACAGGGTACACCGGGGAGCTGTTTTTT. The whole variable domain, remainder taken from reference TRBV19 and TRBJ2-2, is DGGITQSPKYLFRKEGQNVTLSCEQNLNHDAMYWYRQDPGQGLRLIYYSQIVNDFQKGDIAEGYSVSREKKESFPLTVTSAQKNPTAFYLCASRRTGYTGELFFGEGSRLTVL.